The clone carrying this T cell receptor (beta chain) appeared once. The data stem from a study of blood T cell repertoires in COVID-19. Study-wide background: The cDNA or gDNA used as material had been derived from T cells, B-cell-depleted T cells, or PBMCs.

There are 14 residues in the CDR3. Trimming removed 7 bases at V and 0 bases at J, with 10 bases between. Germline CDR1 LNHDA, CDR2 SQIVND (reference sequence). In the original processing: Estimation of nucleated cell counts was performed using reference gene primer amplification. Profiling relied on immunoSEQ multiplex PCR, and the TCRdb table lists in-frame clones only, not all of them. Clonal size and the V and J genes are those of that table, whereas D and trimming came from the DNA. The profile shows 150,000 or so clones, roughly 83% of them singletons. The receptor's source is a woman older than 75 with acute or convalescent COVID-19. The chain employs TRBV19 and TRBJ1-3, with D maybe TRBD1 (5 bases). The sequenced sample consisted of peripheral blood. The CDR3 region is CASKPGGSGNTIYF. In nucleotides, the CDR3 is TGTGCCAGTAAACCCGGGGGCTCTGGAAACACCATATATTTT.